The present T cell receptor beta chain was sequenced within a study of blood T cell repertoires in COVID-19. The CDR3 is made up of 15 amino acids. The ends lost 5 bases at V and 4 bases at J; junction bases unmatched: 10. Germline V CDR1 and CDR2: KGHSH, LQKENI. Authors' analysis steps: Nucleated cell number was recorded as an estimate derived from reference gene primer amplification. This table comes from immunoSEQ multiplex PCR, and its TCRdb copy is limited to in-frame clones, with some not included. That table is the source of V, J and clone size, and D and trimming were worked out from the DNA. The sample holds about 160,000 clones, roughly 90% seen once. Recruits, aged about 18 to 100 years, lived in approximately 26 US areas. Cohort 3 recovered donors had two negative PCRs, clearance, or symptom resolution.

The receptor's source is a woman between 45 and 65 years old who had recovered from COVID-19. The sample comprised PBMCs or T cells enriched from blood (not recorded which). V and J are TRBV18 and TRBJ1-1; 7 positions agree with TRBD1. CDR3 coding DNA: TGTGCCAGCTCATCTCGACAGGGCGTGAGCACTGAAGCTTTCTTT. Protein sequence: CASSSRQGVSTEAFF.